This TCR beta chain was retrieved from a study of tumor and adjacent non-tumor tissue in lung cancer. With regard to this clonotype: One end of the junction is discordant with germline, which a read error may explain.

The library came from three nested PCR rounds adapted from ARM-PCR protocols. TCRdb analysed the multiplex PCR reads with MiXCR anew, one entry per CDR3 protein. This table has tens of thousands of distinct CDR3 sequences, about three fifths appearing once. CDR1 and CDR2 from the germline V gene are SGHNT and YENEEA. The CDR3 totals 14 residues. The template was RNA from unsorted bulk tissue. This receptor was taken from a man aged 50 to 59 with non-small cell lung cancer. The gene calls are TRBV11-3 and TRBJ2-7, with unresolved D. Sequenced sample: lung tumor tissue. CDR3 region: CASSLRGPTHERYF. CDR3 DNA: TGTGCCAGCAGCTTACGAGGCCCCACCCACGAGCGGTACTTC.